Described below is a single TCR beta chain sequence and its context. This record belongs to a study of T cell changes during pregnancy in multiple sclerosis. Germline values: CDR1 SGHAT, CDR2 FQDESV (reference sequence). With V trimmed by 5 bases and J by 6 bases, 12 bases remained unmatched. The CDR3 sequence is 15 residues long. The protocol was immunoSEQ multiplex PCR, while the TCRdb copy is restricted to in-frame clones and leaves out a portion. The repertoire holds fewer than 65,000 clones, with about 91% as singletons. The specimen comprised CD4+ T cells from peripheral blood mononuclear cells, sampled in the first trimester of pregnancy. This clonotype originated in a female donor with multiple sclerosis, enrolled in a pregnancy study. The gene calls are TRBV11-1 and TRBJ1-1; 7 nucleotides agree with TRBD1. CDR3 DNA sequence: TGTGCCAGCAGCCAAAGACAGGGCCTTGTGGCTGAAGCTTTCTTT. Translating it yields CASSQRQGLVAEAFF.